One sample yielded the 30 T cell receptor beta chains listed below, sequenced in a study of neoadjuvant nivolumab and ipilimumab in lung cancer. The repertoire was sequenced with immunoSEQ multiplex PCR; TCRdb's copy has only in-frame clones and lacks some. The sample carries around 30,000 clones, approximately 86% recorded once. Here the sequenced sample was tumor tissue, taken after neoadjuvant nivolumab, alone or with ipilimumab, at or shortly before surgery. The origin of the receptors is an adult with non-small cell lung cancer.

The gene calls are TRBV7-9 and TRBJ2-3; D perhaps matches TRBD2 (6 bases). V was trimmed by 3 bases and J by 0 bases, leaving 16 bases between them. CDR3 length equals 17 residues. Germline-derived CDR1 and CDR2 are SEHNR and FQNEAQ (reference sequence). The CDR3, as DNA: TGTGCCAGCAGCTTCTGGGGGGTAGCGGAAAGCACAGATACGCAGTATTTT. It yields the protein CASSFWGVAESTDTQYF.

The CDR3 coding sequence is TGTGCCAGCAGCCTAGAAGACAGGGCGAACACCGGGGAGCTGTTTTTT. Protein sequence: CASSLEDRANTGELFF. The chain is built from TRBV14 and TRBJ2-2, with 7 bases aligning to TRBD1. V was pared by 4 bases and J by 0 bases, with 5 bases of the junction left unmatched. There are 16 residues in the CDR3. From germline, CDR1 is SGHDN and CDR2 FVKESK.

V is TRBV11-2 and J is TRBJ2-1; 8 bases agree with TRBD1. Germline V gene sequence: CDR1 SGHAT, CDR2 FQNNGV. This CDR3 contains 13 residues. After removal of 5 bases from V and 8 bases from J, the junction contained 5 bases not matched to a gene. The CDR3 spells CASSRDRLDEQFF. CDR3 in DNA: TGTGCCAGCAGCCGGGACAGGTTGGATGAGCAGTTCTTC.

V is TRBV5-1 and J is TRBJ2-5, with 7 bases matching TRBD1. V shed 3 bases and J 2 bases; nucleotides not matched to a gene: 7. Per the germline V gene, CDR1 is SGHRS and CDR2 is YFSETQ. The CDR3 contains 15 residues. The CDR3 region is CASSWGNRGQETQYF. In DNA form, the CDR3 reads TGCGCCAGCAGCTGGGGAAACAGGGGACAAGAGACCCAGTACTTC.

This sequence joins TRBV7-2 and TRBJ2-7; no clear D. The germline V gene encodes CDR1 SGHTA and CDR2 FQGNSA. Trimming removed 3 bases at V and 3 bases at J, with 9 bases between. This CDR3 has 13 residues. The CDR3 region is CASSFASLYEQYF. DNA of the CDR3: TGTGCCAGCAGCTTCGCTTCGCTCTACGAGCAGTACTTC.

The V and J genes are TRBV18 and TRBJ2-5; D is unresolved. This CDR3 is 12 amino acids long. Looked up from germline, CDR1 is KGHSH and CDR2 is LQKENI. V shed 1 base and J shed 6 bases, with 6 bases lying between them. CDR3 sequence: CASSPHPQTQYF. The CDR3 coding sequence is TGTGCCAGCTCACCACATCCTCAGACCCAGTACTTC.

The CDR3 is CASSLRTGEGVEQYF. The CDR3 nucleotides read TGTGCCAGCAGCCTTAGGACAGGGGAAGGAGTCGAGCAGTACTTC. The rearrangement uses TRBV11-2 and TRBJ2-7, with TRBD1 matching 9 bases. CDR3 length: 15 residues. V dropped 5 bases and J dropped 6; count of bases not matched to a gene: 11. Germline V gene lookup returns CDR1 SGHAT and CDR2 FQNNGV.

This chain uses TRBV10-3 with TRBJ2-1; 9 bases map to TRBD1. CDR3 length: 13 residues. CDR1 ENHRY and CDR2 SYGVKD come from the germline V gene. V was clipped by 9 bases and J by 4 bases; unmatched bases: 4. CDR3 DNA: TGTGCCATAGACAGGGGGAATTACAATGAGCAGTTCTTC. This sequence encodes CAIDRGNYNEQFF.

The J gene is TRBJ2-7, the V gene TRBV6-5, with TRBD1 matching 9 bases. Germline values: CDR1 MNHEY, CDR2 SVGAGI. The length of the CDR3 is 15 residues. V was clipped by 5 bases and J by 3 bases; unmatched bases: 8. The CDR3 region has the DNA TGTGCCAGCAGTATCTTACCGGGACAGGGCTACGAGCAGTACTTC. This sequence encodes CASSILPGQGYEQYF.

The chain has TRBV6-6 and TRBJ2-7; no clear D. V lost 3 bases and J lost 2, with 11 bases in between. Germline CDR1 and CDR2: MNHNY and SVGAGI (reference sequence). CDR3 size: 14 residues. The CDR3 sequence: CASSYDTQAYEQYF. CDR3 sequence (DNA): TGTGCCAGCAGTTATGATACCCAGGCCTACGAGCAGTACTTC.

The CDR3 sequence is CAWNQGADQPQHF. In DNA, the CDR3 is TGTGCCTGGAACCAGGGGGCGGATCAGCCCCAGCATTTT. The chain employs TRBV30 and TRBJ1-5; 8 positions match TRBD1. CDR3 length: 13 amino acids. Per germline, CDR1 GTSNPN and CDR2 SVGIG (reference sequence). J gave up 5 bases and V 4 bases, and 4 bases lay outside the gene matches.

V and J are TRBV4-3 and TRBJ2-3; 7 positions agree with TRBD2. Trimming removed 2 bases from V and 2 bases from J; junction bases left unmatched: 7. Germline CDR1 is LGHNA and CDR2 is YSLEER. The CDR3 spans 16 residues. CDR3 sequence: CASSQLGAGDTDTQYF. The CDR3 DNA reads as TGCGCCAGCAGCCAATTAGGCGCGGGAGACACAGATACGCAGTATTTT.

The chain links TRBV11-2 to TRBJ2-5, with TRBD1 matching 7 bases. Trimming removed 4 bases from V and 4 bases from J; junction bases left unmatched: 6. CDR1 and CDR2 (germline): SGHAT, FQNNGV. The CDR3 spans 14 residues. As DNA, the CDR3 is TGTGCCAGCAGCTACAGGGGTGTAAGAGAGACCCAGTACTTC. This translates into CASSYRGVRETQYF.

This clone was observed a few times. The chain links TRBV5-1 to TRBJ1-4; D is possibly TRBD1 (6 bases). CDR3 length equals 15 residues. V was trimmed by 0 bases and J by 3 bases, leaving 9 bases between them. Germline-derived CDR1 and CDR2 are SGHRS and YFSETQ. The CDR3 DNA is TGCGCCAGCAGCTTGGCTGGGGGCTCTAATGAAAAACTGTTTTTT. Protein: CASSLAGGSNEKLFF.

The chain links TRBV29-1 to TRBJ2-3; 9 bases are a match to TRBD2. This CDR3 is built from 17 residues. Unmatched junction bases numbered 12, after V lost 3 bases and J lost 2 bases. Germline-derived CDR1 and CDR2 are SQVTM and ANQGSEA. DNA for the CDR3: TGCAGCGTTGATGTTTGGGCTAGCGGGATGTCCACAGATACGCAGTATTTT. It encodes CSVDVWASGMSTDTQYF.

The rearrangement uses TRBV4-2 and TRBJ1-2; tentatively, D is TRBD1 (6 bases). The CDR3 spans 18 residues. Trimming cost V 4 bases and J 6 bases, with 27 bases left between them. The V gene's germline CDR1 is LGHNA and CDR2 YNFKEQ. The chain's CDR3 is CASSPQVGGRIEGDGYTF. The CDR3 DNA sequence: TGTGCCAGCAGCCCCCAGGTAGGGGGGCGCATCGAGGGGGATGGCTACACCTTC.

The rearrangement joins TRBV6-5 to TRBJ1-1, with TRBD1 identical over 10 bases. V gave up 6 bases and J gave up 4 bases; unmatched junction bases: 8. Germline CDR1 is MNHEY and CDR2 is SVGAGI. CDR3 length: 15 residues. Here the CDR3 reads CASSRQGALGTEAFF. The CDR3 DNA reads TGTGCCAGCAGCAGACAGGGGGCCCTGGGCACTGAAGCTTTCTTT.

The chain is built from TRBV11-2 and TRBJ1-2, with D unclear. CDR1 and CDR2 from the germline V gene are SGHAT and FQNNGV. CDR3 length: 15 amino acids. Trimming took off 0 bases at V and 4 bases at J, with 12 bases between the two ends. The chain's CDR3 is CASSLDRSVSYGYTF. The CDR3, as DNA: TGTGCCAGCAGCTTAGATCGATCGGTTAGCTATGGCTACACCTTC. Together with reference TRBV11-2 and TRBJ1-2, the CDR3 gives the full variable domain: EAGVAQSPRYKIIEKRQSVAFWCNPISGHATLYWYQQILGQGPKLLIQFQNNGVVDDSQLPKDRFSAERLKGVDSTLKIQPAKLEDSAVYLCASSLDRSVSYGYTFGSGTRLTVV.

The gene calls are TRBV5-1 and TRBJ2-2; TRBD1 is a possible D gene (6 bases). With 5 bases removed from V and 0 bases from J, the gap between germline ends came to 14 bases. The CDR3 extends over 16 amino acids. Germline values: CDR1 SGHRS, CDR2 YFSETQ. CDR3: CASREQGTPNTGELFF. The DNA for the CDR3 is TGCGCCAGCAGAGAGCAGGGGACCCCGAACACCGGGGAGCTGTTTTTT.

The J gene is TRBJ1-1, the V gene TRBV10-3, with D possibly matching TRBD1 (6 bases). CDR3 length: 11 amino acids. Trimming pared 11 bases from V and 2 bases from J, leaving 9 bases between. From germline, CDR1 is ENHRY and CDR2 SYGVKD. The CDR3 protein is CASGDNTEAFF. CDR3 bases: TGTGCCTCAGGGGATAACACTGAAGCTTTCTTT.

V usage is TRBV12-2 and J usage is TRBJ1-3. TRBV12-2 is noted as a pseudogene. The CDR3 sequence is 18 residues long. CDR3: CASRLARAGHQSGNTIYF. CDR3 sequence (DNA): TGTGCAAGTCGCTTAGCGAGGGCAGGGCATCAATCTGGAAACACCATATATTTT.

V and J are TRBV7-6 and TRBJ2-1; D call uncertain. Per germline, CDR1 SGHVS and CDR2 FNYEAQ. V lost 1 base and J 8 bases, leaving 12 bases between the germline ends. The CDR3 covers 14 residues. CDR3 sequence: CASSLGPSRDEQFF. The DNA of the CDR3 is TGTGCCAGCAGCTTAGGACCTTCTCGGGATGAGCAGTTCTTC.

The chain employs TRBV6-6 and TRBJ2-3; 9 positions agree with TRBD2. Trimming cost V 7 bases and J 4 bases; bases outside gene matches: 6. From germline, CDR1 is MNHNY and CDR2 SVGAGI (reference sequence). The CDR3 covers 14 residues. The CDR3 region has the DNA TGTGCCAGCAACGTAGCGGGAGCGGCAGATACGCAGTATTTT. Encoded protein: CASNVAGAADTQYF.

In nucleotides, the CDR3 is TGTGCCAGCGCACTAGCGGGGGAGTACAATGAGCAGTTCTTC. This sequence encodes CASALAGEYNEQFF. The chain uses TRBV11-3 and TRBJ2-1; 11 bases fit TRBD2. With 8 bases clipped from V and 4 bases from J, the junction kept 4 bases outside the gene matches. Germline assignment: CDR1 SGHNT and CDR2 YENEEA. This CDR3 has 14 residues.

The V gene is TRBV5-3, the J gene TRBJ2-1, with TRBD1 matching over 7 bases. TRBV5-3 is annotated as an ORF whose role is uncertain. The trim removed 3 bases at V and 4 bases at J, leaving 10 bases unmatched. CDR3 length: 16 residues. The DNA of the CDR3 is TGTGCCAGAAGCTGGTACCGGGACAGAGGGTACAATGAGCAGTTCTTC. Translating it yields CARSWYRDRGYNEQFF.

This clone was detected only once. The gene calls are TRBV6-5 and TRBJ1-6, with TRBD1 matching 9 bases. The CDR3 is 14 amino acids. The germline V gene encodes CDR1 MNHEY and CDR2 SVGAGI. V shed 5 bases and J 7 bases; nucleotides not matched to a gene: 3. The CDR3 DNA reads TGTGCCAGCAGTCGGGACAGGGCAAATTCACCCCTCCACTTT. Its protein is CASSRDRANSPLHF.

The chain couples TRBV6-1 to TRBJ1-1; TRBD1 matches 9 bases. Germline trimming cut 7 bases from V and 7 bases from J; bases unmatched to any gene: 7. The length of the CDR3 is 13 residues. Per germline, CDR1 MNHNS and CDR2 SASEGT. CDR3 protein: CASKRDRVFEAFF. The CDR3 DNA follows: TGTGCCAGCAAGCGGGACAGGGTTTTTGAAGCTTTCTTT.

The genes are TRBV7-9 and TRBJ1-1; D is unclear. In germline, CDR1 is SEHNR, CDR2 FQNEAQ (reference sequence). With 1 base removed from V and 5 bases from J, the gap between germline ends came to 8 bases. The CDR3 is made up of 13 amino acids. The CDR3 loop is CASSLVMGTEAFF. In nucleotides, the CDR3 is TGTGCCAGCAGCTTAGTCATGGGAACTGAAGCTTTCTTT.

The rearrangement links TRBV5-1 to TRBJ1-4, with D maybe TRBD1 (5 bases). This CDR3 is built from 15 residues. Germline values: CDR1 SGHRS, CDR2 YFSETQ. Trimming pared 2 bases from V and 2 bases from J, leaving 10 bases between. The CDR3 here is CASSLMTATNEKLFF. The CDR3 region has the DNA TGCGCCAGCAGCTTAATGACAGCTACTAATGAAAAACTGTTTTTT.

V is TRBV5-1 and J is TRBJ2-3; 8 positions agree with TRBD1. CDR1 is SGHRS and CDR2 is YFSETQ in the germline V gene. J was trimmed by 4 bases and V by 4 bases; bases with no gene match: 8. This CDR3 comprises 15 residues. This CDR3 reads CASSGTGGFADTQYF. DNA for the CDR3: TGCGCCAGCAGCGGAACAGGGGGGTTTGCAGATACGCAGTATTTT.